The 9 T cell receptor beta chains below all came from one sample that was sequenced in a study of Ad26.COV2.S vaccination and SARS-CoV-2 variants. As to treatment: around 19 received Ad26.COV2.S at low or high dose, single or two shots; 5 received placebo; per-sample allocation not given. Sampling happened 63 days after the first vaccine or placebo injection. Data came from immunoSEQ multiplex PCR; TCRdb stores just in-frame clones and leaves some out. The sample consists of about 330,000 clones, roughly 88% of them appearing once. Sequencing used peripheral blood, obtained in a trial of Ad26.COV2.S vaccine versus placebo. The receptors derive from a person aged 18 to 65 who received the Ad26.COV2.S COVID-19 vaccine or a placebo.

The chain recombines TRBV2 with TRBJ1-2, with 7 bases aligning to TRBD1. Unmatched junction bases numbered 12, after V lost 4 bases and J lost 10 bases. This CDR3 contains 14 residues. Looked up from germline, CDR1 is SNHLY and CDR2 is FYNNEI. The CDR3 here is CASSVIGDSRFYTF. Here the CDR3 DNA reads TGTGCCAGCAGTGTTATCGGGGACAGCCGATTCTACACCTTC.

V gene TRBV4-3 combines with J gene TRBJ2-3, with 7 bases lining up with TRBD2. The CDR3 is made up of 17 amino acids. J lost 2 bases, V lost 4 bases, and 12 bases had no gene match. The germline CDR1 and CDR2 sequences are LGHNA and YSLEER. The CDR3 sequence is CASSLLVAGDFTDTQYF. In DNA form, the CDR3 reads TGCGCCAGCAGCCTTTTAGTCGCGGGGGACTTCACAGATACGCAGTATTTT.

The chain recombines TRBV6-2 or TRBV6-3 with TRBJ2-7; unclear D gene. The CDR3 runs 13 residues. Deletions cut 4 bases from V and 4 bases from J, with 11 bases between. CDR1 MNHEY and CDR2 SVGEGT come from the germline V gene. The CDR3 sequence is CASSFGLDYEQYF. The CDR3 DNA follows: TGTGCCAGCAGTTTTGGCCTAGATTACGAGCAGTACTTC.

The V gene is TRBV4-1, the J gene TRBJ1-2; D is undetermined. Germline loops: CDR1 MGHRA, CDR2 YSYEKL. V lost 2 bases to trimming and J lost 7 bases, with 11 bases between them. The CDR3 length is 13 residues. The CDR3 nucleotides read TGCGCCAGCAGCCAACCTGTATCCGGTGGCTACACCTTC. Its translation: CASSQPVSGGYTF.

In this sample, this clone turned up once. The chain has TRBV28 and TRBJ2-1, with 8 bases that match TRBD1. Per germline, CDR1 MDHEN and CDR2 SYDVKM. Trimming took 7 bases from V and 6 from J; bases not matched to a gene: 2. The CDR3 loop spans 12 amino acids. The CDR3 nucleotides read TGTGCCAGCACAGGGGGCCTCAATGAGCAGTTCTTC. Translated, it gives CASTGGLNEQFF. The full variable domain, rest sourced from reference TRBV28 and TRBJ2-1, is DVKVTQSSRYLVKRTGEKVFLECVQDMDHENMFWYRQDPGLGLRLIYFSYDVKMKEKGDIPEGYSVSREKKERFSLILESASTNQTSMYLCASTGGLNEQFFGPGTRLTVL.

This chain joins TRBV2 and TRBJ1-2; 9 bases map to TRBD1. V gave up 5 bases and J gave up 6 bases; unmatched junction bases: 16. The germline V gene has CDR1 SNHLY and CDR2 FYNNEI. The CDR3 is 17 amino acids. The CDR3 loop is CASSSEMAGTGKNGYTF. The CDR3 DNA reads as TGTGCCAGCAGTAGTGAAATGGCGGGGACAGGGAAGAATGGCTACACCTTC.

The rearrangement joins TRBV2 to TRBJ1-1, with a possible D match to TRBD1 (5 bases). Germline V gene lookup returns CDR1 SNHLY and CDR2 FYNNEI. The CDR3 is made up of 15 amino acids. V gave up 0 bases and J gave up 3 bases, with 11 bases separating them. CDR3 loop: CASSEAPIGDTEAFF. The CDR3 coding sequence is TGTGCCAGCAGTGAAGCCCCAATAGGGGACACTGAAGCTTTCTTT.

This clone came up a few times. The chain links TRBV19 to TRBJ1-5, with no clear D. With 1 base removed from V and 6 bases from J, the gap between germline ends came to 10 bases. CDR1 and CDR2 (germline): LNHDA, SQIVND (reference sequence). This CDR3 comprises 14 residues. The CDR3 here is CASSIGALGQPQHF. The DNA of the CDR3 is TGTGCCAGTAGTATAGGAGCGCTTGGTCAGCCCCAGCATTTT. Full variable domain (rest looked up from reference TRBV19 and TRBJ1-5): DGGITQSPKYLFRKEGQNVTLSCEQNLNHDAMYWYRQDPGQGLRLIYYSQIVNDFQKGDIAEGYSVSREKKESFPLTVTSAQKNPTAFYLCASSIGALGQPQHFGDGTRLSIL.

The chain is built from TRBV5-8 and TRBJ2-3, with D maybe TRBD1 (5 bases). V dropped 4 bases and J dropped 3 bases, with 9 bases sitting between them. Per germline, CDR1 SGHTS and CDR2 YDEGEE. This CDR3 comprises 13 residues. The CDR3 DNA is TGTGCCAGCAGCGCCAGGGTTACAGATACGCAGTATTTT. This sequence encodes CASSARVTDTQYF.